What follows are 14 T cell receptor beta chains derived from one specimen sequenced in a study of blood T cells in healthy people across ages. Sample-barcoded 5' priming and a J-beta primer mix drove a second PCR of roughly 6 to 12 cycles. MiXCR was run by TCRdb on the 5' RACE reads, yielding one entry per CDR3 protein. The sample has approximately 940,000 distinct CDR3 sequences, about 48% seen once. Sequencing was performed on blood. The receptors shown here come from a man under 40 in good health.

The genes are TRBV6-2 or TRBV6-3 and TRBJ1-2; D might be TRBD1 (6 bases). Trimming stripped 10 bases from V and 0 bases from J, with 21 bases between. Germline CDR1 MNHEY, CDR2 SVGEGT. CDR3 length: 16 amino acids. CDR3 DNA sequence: TGTGCCACCAGGGGACACCCCGAAATGCCTAACTATGGCTACACCTTC. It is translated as CATRGHPEMPNYGYTF.

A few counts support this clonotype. This chain's CDR3 is CASSLEAGGGEQYF. The CDR3 region has the DNA TGTGCCAGCAGTTTAGAGGCAGGCGGAGGCGAGCAGTACTTC. The V gene is TRBV27, the J gene TRBJ2-7; D might be TRBD2 (5 bases). Trimming shortened V by 2 bases and J by 6 bases, and 14 bases separated the two germline ends. Germline CDR1 and CDR2: MNHEY and SMNVEV (reference sequence). The CDR3 loop spans 14 amino acids.

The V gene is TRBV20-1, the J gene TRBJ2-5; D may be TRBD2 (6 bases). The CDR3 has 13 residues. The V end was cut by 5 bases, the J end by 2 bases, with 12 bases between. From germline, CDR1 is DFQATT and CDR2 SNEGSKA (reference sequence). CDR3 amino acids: CSASGTPQETQYF. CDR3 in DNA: TGCAGTGCTTCCGGGACTCCTCAAGAGACCCAGTACTTC.

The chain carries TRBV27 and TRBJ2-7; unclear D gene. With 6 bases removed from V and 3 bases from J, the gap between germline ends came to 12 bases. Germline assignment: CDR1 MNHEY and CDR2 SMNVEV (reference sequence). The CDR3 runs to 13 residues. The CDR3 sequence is CASSPTLFYEQYF. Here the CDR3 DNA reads TGTGCCAGCAGCCCGACACTTTTCTACGAGCAGTACTTC.

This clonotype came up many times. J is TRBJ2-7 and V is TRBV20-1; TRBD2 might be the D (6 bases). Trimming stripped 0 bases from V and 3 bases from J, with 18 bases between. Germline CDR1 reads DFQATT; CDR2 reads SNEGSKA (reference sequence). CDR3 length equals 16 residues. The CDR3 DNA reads TGCAGTGCTAGAGACCTGGCGGGGCACCAATACTACGAGCAGTACTTC. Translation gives CSARDLAGHQYYEQYF.

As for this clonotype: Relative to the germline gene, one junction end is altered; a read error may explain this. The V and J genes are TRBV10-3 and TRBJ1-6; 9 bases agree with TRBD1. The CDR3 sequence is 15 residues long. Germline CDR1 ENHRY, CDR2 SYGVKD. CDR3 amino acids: CATSEGGQGNSPLHF. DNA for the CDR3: TGTGCCACCAGTGAAGGGGGACAGGGAAATTCACCCCTCCACTTT.

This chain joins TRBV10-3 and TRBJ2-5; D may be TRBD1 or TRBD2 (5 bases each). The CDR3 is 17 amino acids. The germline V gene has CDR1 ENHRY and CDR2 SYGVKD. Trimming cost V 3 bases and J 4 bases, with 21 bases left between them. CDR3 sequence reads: CAISDRLRAGPGETQYF. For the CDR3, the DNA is TGTGCCATCAGTGACCGACTACGGGCAGGGCCGGGAGAGACCCAGTACTTC.

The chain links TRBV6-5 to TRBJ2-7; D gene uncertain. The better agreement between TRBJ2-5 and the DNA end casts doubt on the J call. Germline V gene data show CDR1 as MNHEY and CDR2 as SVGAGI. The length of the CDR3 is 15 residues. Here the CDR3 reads CASSYSSSGRETQYF. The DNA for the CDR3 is TGTGCCAGCAGTTACTCGAGTAGTGGAAGAGAGACCCAGTACTTC.

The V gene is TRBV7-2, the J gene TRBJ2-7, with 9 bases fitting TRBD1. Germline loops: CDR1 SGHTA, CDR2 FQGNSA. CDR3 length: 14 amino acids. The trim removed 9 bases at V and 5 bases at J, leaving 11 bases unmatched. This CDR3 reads CASRPGQGVDEQYF. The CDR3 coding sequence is TGTGCCAGTAGACCGGGACAGGGTGTGGACGAGCAGTACTTC. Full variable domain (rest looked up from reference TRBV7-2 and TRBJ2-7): GAGVSQSPSNKVTEKGKDVELRCDPISGHTALYWYRQSLGQGLEFLIYFQGNSAPDKSGLPSDRFSAERTGGSVSTLTIQRTQQEDSAVYLCASRPGQGVDEQYFGPGTRLTVT.

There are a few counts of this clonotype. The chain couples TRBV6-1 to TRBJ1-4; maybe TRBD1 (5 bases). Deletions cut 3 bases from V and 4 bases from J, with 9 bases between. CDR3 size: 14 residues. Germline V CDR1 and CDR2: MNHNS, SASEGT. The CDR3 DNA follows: TGTGCCAGCAGTGACAGGGTCCTTAATGAAAAACTGTTTTTT. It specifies CASSDRVLNEKLFF.

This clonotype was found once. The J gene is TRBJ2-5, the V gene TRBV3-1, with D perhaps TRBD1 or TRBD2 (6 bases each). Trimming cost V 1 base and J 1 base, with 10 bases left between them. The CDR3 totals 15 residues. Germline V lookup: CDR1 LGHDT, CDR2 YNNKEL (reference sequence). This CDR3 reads CASSQVRGPQETQYF. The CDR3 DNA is TGTGCCAGCAGCCAAGTACGGGGGCCCCAAGAGACCCAGTACTTC.

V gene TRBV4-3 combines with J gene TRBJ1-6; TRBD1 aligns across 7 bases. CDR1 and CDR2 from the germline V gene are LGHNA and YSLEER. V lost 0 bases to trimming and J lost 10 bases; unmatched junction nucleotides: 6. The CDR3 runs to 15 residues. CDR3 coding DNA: TGCGCCAGCAGCCAAGACCAGGGGGGTGGCTCACCCCTCCACTTT. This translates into CASSQDQGGGSPLHF.

The CDR3 protein is CASSQIPRTGSGYTF. CDR3 DNA sequence: TGTGCCAGCAGCCAAATCCCTAGGACAGGGAGCGGCTACACCTTC. The chain is built from TRBV3-1 and TRBJ1-2; 8 bases map to TRBD1. CDR1 is LGHDT and CDR2 is YNNKEL in the germline V gene (reference sequence). The CDR3 extends over 15 amino acids. V gave up 2 bases and J gave up 8 bases; unmatched junction bases: 10. The whole variable domain, filled in from reference TRBV3-1 and TRBJ1-2, reads DTAVSQTPKYLVTQMGNDKSIKCEQNLGHDTMYWYKQDSKKFLKIMFSYNNKELIINETVPNRFSPKSPDKAHLNLHINSLELGDSAVYFCASSQIPRTGSGYTFGSGTRLTVV.

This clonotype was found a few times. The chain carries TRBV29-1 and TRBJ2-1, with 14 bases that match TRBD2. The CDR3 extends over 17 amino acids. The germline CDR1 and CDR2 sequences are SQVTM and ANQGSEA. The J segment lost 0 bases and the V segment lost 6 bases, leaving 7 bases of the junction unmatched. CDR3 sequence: CSVRTSGGSSSYNEQFF. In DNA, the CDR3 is TGCAGCGTCCGGACTAGCGGGGGGTCGAGCTCCTACAATGAGCAGTTCTTC.